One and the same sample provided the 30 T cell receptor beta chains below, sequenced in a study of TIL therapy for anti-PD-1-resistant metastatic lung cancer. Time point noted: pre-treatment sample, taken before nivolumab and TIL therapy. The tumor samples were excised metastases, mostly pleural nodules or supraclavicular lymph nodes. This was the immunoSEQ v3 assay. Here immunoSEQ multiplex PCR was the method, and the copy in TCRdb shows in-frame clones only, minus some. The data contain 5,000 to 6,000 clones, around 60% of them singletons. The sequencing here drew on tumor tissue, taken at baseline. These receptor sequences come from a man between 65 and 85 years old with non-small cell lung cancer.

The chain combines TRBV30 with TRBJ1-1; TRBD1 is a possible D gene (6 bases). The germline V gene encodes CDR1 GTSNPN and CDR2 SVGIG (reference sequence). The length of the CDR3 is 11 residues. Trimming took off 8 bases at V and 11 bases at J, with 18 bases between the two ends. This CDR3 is CATSQGSGAFF. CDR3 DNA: TGTGCCACTTCACAGGGCTCGGGTGCTTTCTTT.

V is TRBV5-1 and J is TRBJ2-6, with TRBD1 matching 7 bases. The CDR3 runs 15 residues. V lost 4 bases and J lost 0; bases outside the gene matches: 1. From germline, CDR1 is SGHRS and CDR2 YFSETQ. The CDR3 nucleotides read TGCGCCAGCAGCCGGGACAGCTCTGGGGCCAACGTCCTGACTTTC. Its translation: CASSRDSSGANVLTF. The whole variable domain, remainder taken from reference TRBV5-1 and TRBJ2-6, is KAGVTQTPRYLIKTRGQQVTLSCSPISGHRSVSWYQQTPGQGLQFLFEYFSETQRNKGNFPGRFSGRQFSNSRSEMNVSTLELGDSALYLCASSRDSSGANVLTFGAGSRLTVL.

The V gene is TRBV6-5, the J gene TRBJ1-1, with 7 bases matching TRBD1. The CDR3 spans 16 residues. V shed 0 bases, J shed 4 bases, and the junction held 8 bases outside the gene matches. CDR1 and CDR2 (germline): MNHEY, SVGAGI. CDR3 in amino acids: CASSYSWTGGGTEAFF. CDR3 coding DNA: TGTGCCAGCAGTTACTCATGGACAGGCGGGGGCACTGAAGCTTTCTTT.

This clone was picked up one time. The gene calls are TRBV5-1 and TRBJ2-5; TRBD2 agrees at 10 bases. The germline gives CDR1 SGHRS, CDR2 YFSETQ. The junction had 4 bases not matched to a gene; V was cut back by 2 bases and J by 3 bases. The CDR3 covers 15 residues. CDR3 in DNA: TGCGCCAGCAGCTTTGGCACTAGCGGGAAAGAGACCCAGTACTTC. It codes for CASSFGTSGKETQYF.

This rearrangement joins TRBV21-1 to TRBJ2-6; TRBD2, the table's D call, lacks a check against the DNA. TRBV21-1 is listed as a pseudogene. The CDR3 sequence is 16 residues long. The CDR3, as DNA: TGTGCCAGCAGCAAAGGTACGGTTGCTGGGGCCAACGTCCTGACTTTC. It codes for CASSKGTVAGANVLTF.

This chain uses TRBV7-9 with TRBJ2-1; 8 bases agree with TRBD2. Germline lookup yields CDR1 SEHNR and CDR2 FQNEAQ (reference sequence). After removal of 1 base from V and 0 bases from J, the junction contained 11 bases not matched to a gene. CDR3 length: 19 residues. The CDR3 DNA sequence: TGTGCCAGCAGCTTAGTAGTAGGAGTCCTAGCGGGCTCCTACAATGAGCAGTTCTTC. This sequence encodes CASSLVVGVLAGSYNEQFF.

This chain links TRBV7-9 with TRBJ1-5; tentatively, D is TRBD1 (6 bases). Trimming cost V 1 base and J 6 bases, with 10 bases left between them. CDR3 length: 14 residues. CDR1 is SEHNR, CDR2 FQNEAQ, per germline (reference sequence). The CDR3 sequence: CASSLGGQSQPQHF. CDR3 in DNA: TGTGCCAGCAGCTTAGGGGGGCAGAGTCAGCCCCAGCATTTT.

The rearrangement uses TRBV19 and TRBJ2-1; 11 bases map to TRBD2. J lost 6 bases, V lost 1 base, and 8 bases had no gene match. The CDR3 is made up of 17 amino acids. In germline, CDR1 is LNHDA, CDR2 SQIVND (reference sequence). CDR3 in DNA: TGTGCCAGTAGTATAGGGACTACTAGCGGGAGTCGCAATGAGCAGTTCTTC. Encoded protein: CASSIGTTSGSRNEQFF.

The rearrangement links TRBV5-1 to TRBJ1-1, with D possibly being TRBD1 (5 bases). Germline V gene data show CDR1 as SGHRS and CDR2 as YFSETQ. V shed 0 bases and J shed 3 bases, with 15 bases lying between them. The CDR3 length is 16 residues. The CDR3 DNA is TGCGCCAGCAGCTTGGGAGGGTCCGGAGGGGACACTGAAGCTTTCTTT. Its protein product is CASSLGGSGGDTEAFF.

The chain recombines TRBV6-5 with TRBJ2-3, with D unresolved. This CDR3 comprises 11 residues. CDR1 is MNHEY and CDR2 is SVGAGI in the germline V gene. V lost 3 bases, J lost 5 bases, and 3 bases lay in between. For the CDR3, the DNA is TGTGCCAGCAGTTATAGAGATACGCAGTATTTT. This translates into CASSYRDTQYF.

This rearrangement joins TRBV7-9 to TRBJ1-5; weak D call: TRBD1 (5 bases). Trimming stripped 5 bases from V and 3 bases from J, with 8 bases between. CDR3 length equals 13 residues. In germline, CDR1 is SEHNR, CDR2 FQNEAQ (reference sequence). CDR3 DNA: TGTGCCAGCAGCCGGGGCTCCAATCAGCCCCAGCATTTT. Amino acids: CASSRGSNQPQHF.

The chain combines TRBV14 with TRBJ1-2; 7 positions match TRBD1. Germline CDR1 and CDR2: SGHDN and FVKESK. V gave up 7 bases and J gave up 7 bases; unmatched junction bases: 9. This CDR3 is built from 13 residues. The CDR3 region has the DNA TGTGCCAGCACCCGGACAGGCCCCACTGGCTACACCTTC. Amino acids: CASTRTGPTGYTF. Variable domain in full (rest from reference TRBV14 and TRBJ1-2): EAGVTQFPSHSVIEKGQTVTLRCDPISGHDNLYWYRRVMGKEIKFLLHFVKESKQDESGMPNNRFLAERTGGTYSTLKVQPAELEDSGVYFCASTRTGPTGYTFGSGTRLTVV.

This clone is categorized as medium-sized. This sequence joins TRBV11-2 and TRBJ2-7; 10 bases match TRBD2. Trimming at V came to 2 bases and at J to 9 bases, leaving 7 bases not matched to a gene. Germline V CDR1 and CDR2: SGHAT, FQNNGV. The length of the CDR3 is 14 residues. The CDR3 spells CASSLTSGTSLQYF. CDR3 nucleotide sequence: TGTGCCAGCAGCTTAACTAGCGGGACAAGCCTGCAGTACTTC.

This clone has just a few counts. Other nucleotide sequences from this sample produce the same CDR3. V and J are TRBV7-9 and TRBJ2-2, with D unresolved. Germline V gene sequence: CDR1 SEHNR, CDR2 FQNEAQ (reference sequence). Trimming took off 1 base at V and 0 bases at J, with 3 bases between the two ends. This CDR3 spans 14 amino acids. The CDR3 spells CASSLVANTGELFF. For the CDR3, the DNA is TGTGCCAGCAGCTTAGTAGCGAACACCGGGGAGCTGTTTTTT.

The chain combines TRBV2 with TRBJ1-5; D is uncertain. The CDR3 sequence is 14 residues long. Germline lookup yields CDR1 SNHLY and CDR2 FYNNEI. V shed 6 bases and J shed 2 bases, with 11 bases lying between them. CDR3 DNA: TGTGCCAGCAGCGGGGAGGGTGGCAATCAGCCCCAGCATTTT. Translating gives CASSGEGGNQPQHF. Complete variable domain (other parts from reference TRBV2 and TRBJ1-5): EPEVTQTPSHQVTQMGQEVILRCVPISNHLYFYWYRQILGQKVEFLVSFYNNEISEKSEIFDDQFSVERPDGSNFTLKIRSTKLEDSAMYFCASSGEGGNQPQHFGDGTRLSIL.

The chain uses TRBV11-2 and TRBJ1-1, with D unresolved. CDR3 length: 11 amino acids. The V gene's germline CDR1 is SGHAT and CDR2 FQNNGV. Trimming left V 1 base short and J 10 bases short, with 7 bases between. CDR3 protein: CASSLGRRAFF. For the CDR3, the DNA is TGTGCCAGCAGCTTAGGTAGGAGAGCTTTCTTT.

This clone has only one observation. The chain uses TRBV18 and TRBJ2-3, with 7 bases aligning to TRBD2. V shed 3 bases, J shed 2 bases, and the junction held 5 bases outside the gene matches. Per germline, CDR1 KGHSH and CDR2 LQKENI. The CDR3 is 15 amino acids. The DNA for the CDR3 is TGTGCCAGCTCACCGGGGAGCGGGGTCACAGATACGCAGTATTTT. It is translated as CASSPGSGVTDTQYF.

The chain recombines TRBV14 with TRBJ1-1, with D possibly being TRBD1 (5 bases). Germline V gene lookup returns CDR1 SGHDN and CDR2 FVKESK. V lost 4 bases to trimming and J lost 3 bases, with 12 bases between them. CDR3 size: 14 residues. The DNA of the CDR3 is TGTGCCAGCAGCCCTGCAGGGAGGTACACTGAAGCTTTCTTT. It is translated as CASSPAGRYTEAFF.

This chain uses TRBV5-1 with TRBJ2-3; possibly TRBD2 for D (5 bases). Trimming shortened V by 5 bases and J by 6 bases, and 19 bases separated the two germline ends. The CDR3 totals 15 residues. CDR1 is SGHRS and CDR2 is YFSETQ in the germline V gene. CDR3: CASRLRADLVDTQYF. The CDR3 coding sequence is TGCGCCAGCAGGTTGCGGGCCGACCTCGTGGATACGCAGTATTTT.

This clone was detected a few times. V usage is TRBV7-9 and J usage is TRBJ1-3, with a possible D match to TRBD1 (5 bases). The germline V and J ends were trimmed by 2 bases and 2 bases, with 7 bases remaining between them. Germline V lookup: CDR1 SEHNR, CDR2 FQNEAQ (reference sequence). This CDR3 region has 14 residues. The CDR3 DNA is TGTGCCAGCAGCTTACAGGGAGCTGGAAACACCATATATTTT. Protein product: CASSLQGAGNTIYF.

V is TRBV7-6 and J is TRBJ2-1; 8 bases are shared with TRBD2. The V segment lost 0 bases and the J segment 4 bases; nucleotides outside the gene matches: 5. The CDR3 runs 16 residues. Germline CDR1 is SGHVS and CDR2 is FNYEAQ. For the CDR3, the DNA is TGTGCCAGCAGCTTAGCCGGGGGGGGTTTTTACAATGAGCAGTTCTTC. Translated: CASSLAGGGFYNEQFF.

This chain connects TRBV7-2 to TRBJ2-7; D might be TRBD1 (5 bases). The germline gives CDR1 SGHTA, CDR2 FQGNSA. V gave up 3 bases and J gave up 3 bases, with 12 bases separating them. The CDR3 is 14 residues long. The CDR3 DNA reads TGTGCCAGCAGCTTTACGACAGCTCGCTACGAGCAGTACTTC. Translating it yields CASSFTTARYEQYF.

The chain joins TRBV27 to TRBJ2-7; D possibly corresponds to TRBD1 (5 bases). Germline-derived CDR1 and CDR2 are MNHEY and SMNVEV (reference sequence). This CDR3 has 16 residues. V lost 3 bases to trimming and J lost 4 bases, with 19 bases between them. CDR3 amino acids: CASSFSPSTVIYEQYF. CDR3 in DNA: TGTGCCAGCAGTTTTTCCCCTTCGACAGTTATATACGAGCAGTACTTC.

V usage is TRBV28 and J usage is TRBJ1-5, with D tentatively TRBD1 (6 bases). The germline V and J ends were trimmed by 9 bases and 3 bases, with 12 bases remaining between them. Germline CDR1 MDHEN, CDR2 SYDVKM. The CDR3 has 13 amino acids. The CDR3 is CASTDSFNQPQHF. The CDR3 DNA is TGTGCCAGTACGGACAGCTTCAATCAGCCCCAGCATTTT. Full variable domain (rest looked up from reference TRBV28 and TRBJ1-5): DVKVTQSSRYLVKRTGEKVFLECVQDMDHENMFWYRQDPGLGLRLIYFSYDVKMKEKGDIPEGYSVSREKKERFSLILESASTNQTSMYLCASTDSFNQPQHFGDGTRLSIL.

CDR3 residues: CASSQEGAGNYGYTF. The CDR3 DNA sequence: TGCGCCAGCAGCCAGGAGGGCGCGGGGAACTATGGCTACACCTTC. The V and J genes are TRBV4-1 and TRBJ1-2; D is unclear. V was shortened by 3 bases and J by 2 bases, with 13 bases between the two germline ends. Germline V gene sequence: CDR1 MGHRA, CDR2 YSYEKL. CDR3 length: 15 residues.

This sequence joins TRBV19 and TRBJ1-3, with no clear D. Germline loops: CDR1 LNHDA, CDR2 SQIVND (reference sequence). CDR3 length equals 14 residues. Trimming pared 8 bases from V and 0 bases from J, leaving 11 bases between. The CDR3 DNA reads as TGTGCCAGTGAAGGTCAGCTCTCTGGAAACACCATATATTTT. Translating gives CASEGQLSGNTIYF.

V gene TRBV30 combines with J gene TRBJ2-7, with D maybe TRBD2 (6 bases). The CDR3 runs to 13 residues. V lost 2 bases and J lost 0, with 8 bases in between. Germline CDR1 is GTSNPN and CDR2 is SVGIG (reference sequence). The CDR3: CAWSKGGSYEQYF. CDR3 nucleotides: TGTGCCTGGAGTAAGGGAGGCTCCTACGAGCAGTACTTC.

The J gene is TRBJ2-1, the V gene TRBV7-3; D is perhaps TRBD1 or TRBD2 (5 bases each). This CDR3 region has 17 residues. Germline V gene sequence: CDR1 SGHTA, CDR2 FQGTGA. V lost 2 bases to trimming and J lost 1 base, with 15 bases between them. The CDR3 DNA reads TGTGCCAGCAGCTTATTAGCGAAGGGGTCTTCCTACAATGAGCAGTTCTTC. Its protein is CASSLLAKGSSYNEQFF.

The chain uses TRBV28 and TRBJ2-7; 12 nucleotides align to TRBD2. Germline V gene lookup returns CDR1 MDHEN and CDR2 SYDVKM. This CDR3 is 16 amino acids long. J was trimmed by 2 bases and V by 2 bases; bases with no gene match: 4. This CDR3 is CASSLDWTSGTYEQYF. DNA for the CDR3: TGTGCCAGCAGTTTAGATTGGACTAGCGGGACCTACGAGCAGTACTTC.

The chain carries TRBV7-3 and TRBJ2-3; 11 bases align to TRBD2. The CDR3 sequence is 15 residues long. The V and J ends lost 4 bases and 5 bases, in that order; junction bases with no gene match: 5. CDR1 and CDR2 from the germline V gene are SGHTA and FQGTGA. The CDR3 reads CASSSPSGRRDTQYF. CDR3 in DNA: TGTGCCAGCAGCTCCCCTAGCGGGAGGAGAGATACGCAGTATTTT. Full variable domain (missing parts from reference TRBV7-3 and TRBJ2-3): GAGVSQTPSNKVTEKGKYVELRCDPISGHTALYWYRQSLGQGPEFLIYFQGTGAADDSGLPNDRFFAVRPEGSVSTLKIQRTERGDSAVYLCASSSPSGRRDTQYFGPGTRLTVL.